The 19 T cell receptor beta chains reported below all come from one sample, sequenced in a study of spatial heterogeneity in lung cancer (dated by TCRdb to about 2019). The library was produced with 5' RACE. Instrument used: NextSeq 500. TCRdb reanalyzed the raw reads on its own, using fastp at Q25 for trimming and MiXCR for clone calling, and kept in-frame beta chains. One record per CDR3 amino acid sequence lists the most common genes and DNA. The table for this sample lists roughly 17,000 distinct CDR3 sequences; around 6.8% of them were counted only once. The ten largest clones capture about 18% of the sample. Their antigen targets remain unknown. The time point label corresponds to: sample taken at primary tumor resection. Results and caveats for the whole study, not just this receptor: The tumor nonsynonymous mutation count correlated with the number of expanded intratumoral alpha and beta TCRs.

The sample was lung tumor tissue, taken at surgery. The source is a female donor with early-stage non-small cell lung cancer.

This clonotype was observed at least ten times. CDR3 sequence: CSASPSAGGRSYEQYF. The CDR3 DNA follows: TGCAGTGCTAGTCCCTCAGCGGGGGGGCGGTCCTACGAGCAGTACTTC. The rearrangement uses TRBV20-1 and TRBJ2-7, with TRBD2 matching over 10 bases. This CDR3 comprises 16 residues. With 3 bases clipped from V and 1 base from J, the junction kept 9 bases outside the gene matches. The germline V gene has CDR1 DFQATT and CDR2 SNEGSKA (reference sequence).

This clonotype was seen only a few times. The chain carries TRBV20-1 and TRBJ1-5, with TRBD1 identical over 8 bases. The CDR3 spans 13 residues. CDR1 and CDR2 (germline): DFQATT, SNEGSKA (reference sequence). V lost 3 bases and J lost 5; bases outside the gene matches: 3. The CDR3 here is CSASKQGDQPQHF. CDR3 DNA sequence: TGCAGTGCTAGTAAACAGGGGGATCAGCCCCAGCATTTT.

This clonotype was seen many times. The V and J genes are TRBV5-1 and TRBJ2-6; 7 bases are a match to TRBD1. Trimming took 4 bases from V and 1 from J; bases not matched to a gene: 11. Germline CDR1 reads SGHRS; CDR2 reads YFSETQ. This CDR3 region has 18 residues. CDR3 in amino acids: CASSPYGTVTSGANVLTF. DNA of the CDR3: TGCGCCAGCAGCCCATACGGGACAGTTACTTCTGGGGCCAACGTCCTGACTTTC.

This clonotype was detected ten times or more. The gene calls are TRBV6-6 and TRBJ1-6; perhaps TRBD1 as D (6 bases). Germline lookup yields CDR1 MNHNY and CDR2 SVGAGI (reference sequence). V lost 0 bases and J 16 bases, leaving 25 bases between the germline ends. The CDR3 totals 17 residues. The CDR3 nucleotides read TGTGCCAGCAGTTACTCGGGGGGCGAGGGCGGAGGTTGGCGACTCCACTTT. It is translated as CASSYSGGEGGGWRLHF.

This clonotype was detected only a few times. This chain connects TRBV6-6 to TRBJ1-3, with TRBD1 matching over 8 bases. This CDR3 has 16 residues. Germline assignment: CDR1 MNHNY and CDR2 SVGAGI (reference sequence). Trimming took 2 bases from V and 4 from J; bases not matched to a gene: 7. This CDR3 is CASSYVGQGTGNTIYF. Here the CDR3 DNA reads TGTGCCAGCAGTTACGTAGGACAGGGTACAGGAAACACCATATATTTT.

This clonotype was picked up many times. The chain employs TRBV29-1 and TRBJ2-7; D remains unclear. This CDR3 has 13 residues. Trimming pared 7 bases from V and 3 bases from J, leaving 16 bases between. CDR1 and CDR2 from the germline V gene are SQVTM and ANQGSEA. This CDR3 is CSAPGLLGYEQYF. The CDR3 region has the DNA TGCAGCGCCCCAGGCCTACTGGGCTACGAGCAGTACTTC.

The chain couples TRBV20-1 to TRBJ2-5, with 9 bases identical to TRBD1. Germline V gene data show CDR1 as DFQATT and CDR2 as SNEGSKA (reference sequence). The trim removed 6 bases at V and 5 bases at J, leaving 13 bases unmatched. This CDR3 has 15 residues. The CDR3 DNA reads TGCAGTGCCAAACGCCTACAGGGGGCCCGTGAGACCCAGTACTTC. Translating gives CSAKRLQGARETQYF.

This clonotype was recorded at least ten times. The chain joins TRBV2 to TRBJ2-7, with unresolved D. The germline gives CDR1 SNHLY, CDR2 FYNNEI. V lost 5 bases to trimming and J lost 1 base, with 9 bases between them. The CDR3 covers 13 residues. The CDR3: CASSSARSYEQYF. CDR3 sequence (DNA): TGTGCCAGCAGTTCGGCCCGATCCTACGAGCAGTACTTC.

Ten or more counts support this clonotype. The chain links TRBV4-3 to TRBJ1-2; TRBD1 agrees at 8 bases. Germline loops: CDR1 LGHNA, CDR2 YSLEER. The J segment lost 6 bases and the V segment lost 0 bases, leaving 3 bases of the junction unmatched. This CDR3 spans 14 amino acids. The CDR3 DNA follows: TGCGCCAGCAGCCAAGATATGACAGGGGATGGCTACACCTTC. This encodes CASSQDMTGDGYTF.

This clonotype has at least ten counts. The CDR3, as DNA: TGCGCCAGCAGCTTGGACATCGGTTCCTATAATTCACCCCTCCACTTT. Its translation is CASSLDIGSYNSPLHF. The chain employs TRBV5-1 and TRBJ1-6; unclear D gene. Germline V CDR1 and CDR2: SGHRS, YFSETQ. The CDR3 has 16 residues. Deletions cut 0 bases from V and 1 base from J, with 8 bases between.

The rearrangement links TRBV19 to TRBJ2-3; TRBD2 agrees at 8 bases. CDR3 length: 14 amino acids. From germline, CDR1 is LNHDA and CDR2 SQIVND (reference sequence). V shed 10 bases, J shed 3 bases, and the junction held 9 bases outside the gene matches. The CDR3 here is CAIERGLATDTQYF. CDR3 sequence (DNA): TGTGCCATCGAGCGGGGGCTCGCTACAGATACGCAGTATTTT.

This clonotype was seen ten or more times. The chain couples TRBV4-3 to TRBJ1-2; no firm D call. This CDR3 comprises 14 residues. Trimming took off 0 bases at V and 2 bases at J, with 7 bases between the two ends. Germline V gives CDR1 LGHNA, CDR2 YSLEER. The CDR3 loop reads CASSQELGNYGYTF. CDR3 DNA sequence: TGCGCCAGCAGCCAAGAGCTAGGGAACTATGGCTACACCTTC.

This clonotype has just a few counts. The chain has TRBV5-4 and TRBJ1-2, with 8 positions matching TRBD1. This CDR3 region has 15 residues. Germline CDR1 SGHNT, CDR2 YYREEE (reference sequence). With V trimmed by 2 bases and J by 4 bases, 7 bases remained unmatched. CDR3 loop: CASSLSGQGGYGYTF. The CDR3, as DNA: TGTGCCAGCAGCTTATCCGGACAGGGCGGCTATGGCTACACCTTC. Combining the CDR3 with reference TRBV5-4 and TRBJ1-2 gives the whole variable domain ETGVTQSPTHLIKTRGQQVTLRCSSQSGHNTVSWYQQALGQGPQFIFQYYREEENGRGNFPPRFSGLQFPNYSSELNVNALELDDSALYLCASSLSGQGGYGYTFGSGTRLTVV.

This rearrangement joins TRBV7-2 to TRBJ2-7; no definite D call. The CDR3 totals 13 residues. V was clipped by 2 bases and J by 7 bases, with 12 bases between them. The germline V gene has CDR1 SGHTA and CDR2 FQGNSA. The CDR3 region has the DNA TGTGCCAGCAGCTTACTTAGGCTCGGGGAGCAGTACTTC. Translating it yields CASSLLRLGEQYF. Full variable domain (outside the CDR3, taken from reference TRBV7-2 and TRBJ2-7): GAGVSQSPSNKVTEKGKDVELRCDPISGHTALYWYRQSLGQGLEFLIYFQGNSAPDKSGLPSDRFSAERTGGSVSTLTIQRTQQEDSAVYLCASSLLRLGEQYFGPGTRLTVT.

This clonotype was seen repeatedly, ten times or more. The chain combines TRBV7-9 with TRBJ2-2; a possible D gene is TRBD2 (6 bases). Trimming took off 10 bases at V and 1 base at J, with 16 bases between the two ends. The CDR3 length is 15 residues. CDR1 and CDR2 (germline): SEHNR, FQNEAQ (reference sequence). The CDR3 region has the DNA TGTGCCAACGACCCGGACTACCAGAACACCGGGGAGCTGTTTTTT. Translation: CANDPDYQNTGELFF.

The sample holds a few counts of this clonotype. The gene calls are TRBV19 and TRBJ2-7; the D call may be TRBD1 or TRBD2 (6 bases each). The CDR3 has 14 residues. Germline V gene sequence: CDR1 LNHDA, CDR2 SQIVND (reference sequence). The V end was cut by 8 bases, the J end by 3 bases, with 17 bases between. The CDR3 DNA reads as TGTGCCAGTTCGGGGGCGAAGAGGAACTACGAGCAGTACTTC. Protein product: CASSGAKRNYEQYF. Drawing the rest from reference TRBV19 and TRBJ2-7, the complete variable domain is DGGITQSPKYLFRKEGQNVTLSCEQNLNHDAMYWYRQDPGQGLRLIYYSQIVNDFQKGDIAEGYSVSREKKESFPLTVTSAQKNPTAFYLCASSGAKRNYEQYFGPGTRLTVT.

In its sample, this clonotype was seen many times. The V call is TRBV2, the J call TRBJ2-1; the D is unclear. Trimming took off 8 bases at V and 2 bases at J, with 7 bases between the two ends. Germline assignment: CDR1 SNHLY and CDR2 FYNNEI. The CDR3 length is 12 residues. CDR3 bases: TGTGCCAGCGGGCTAGCCTACAATGAGCAGTTCTTC. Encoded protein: CASGLAYNEQFF.

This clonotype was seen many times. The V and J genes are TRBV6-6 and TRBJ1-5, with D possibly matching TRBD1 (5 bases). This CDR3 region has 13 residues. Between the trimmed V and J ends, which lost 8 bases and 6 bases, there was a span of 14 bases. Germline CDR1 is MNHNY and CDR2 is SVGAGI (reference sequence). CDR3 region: CASQVSGGQPQHF. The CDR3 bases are TGTGCCAGCCAAGTCAGCGGGGGTCAGCCCCAGCATTTT.

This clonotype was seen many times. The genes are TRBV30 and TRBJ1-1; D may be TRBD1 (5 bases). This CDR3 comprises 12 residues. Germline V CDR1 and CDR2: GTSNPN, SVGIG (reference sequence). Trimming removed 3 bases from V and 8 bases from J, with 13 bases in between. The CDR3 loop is CAWSNGAGEAFF. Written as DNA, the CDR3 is TGTGCCTGGAGCAACGGGGCAGGGGAAGCTTTCTTT.